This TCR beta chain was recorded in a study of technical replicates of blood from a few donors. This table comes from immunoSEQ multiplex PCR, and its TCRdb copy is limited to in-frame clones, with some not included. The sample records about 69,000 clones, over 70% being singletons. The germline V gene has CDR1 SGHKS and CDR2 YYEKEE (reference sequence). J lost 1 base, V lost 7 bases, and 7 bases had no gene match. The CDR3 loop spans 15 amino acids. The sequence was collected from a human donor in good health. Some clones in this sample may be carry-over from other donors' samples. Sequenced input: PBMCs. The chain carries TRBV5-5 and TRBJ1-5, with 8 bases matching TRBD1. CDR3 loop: CASLDRAGSNQPQHF. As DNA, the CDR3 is TGTGCCAGCTTGGACAGGGCAGGGAGCAATCAGCCCCAGCATTTT.